These T cell receptor beta chains were read from a single sample in a study of shared clonotypes between healthy human individuals. Clones were sequenced by immunoSEQ multiplex PCR, and TCRdb holds only the in-frame ones, with some missing. The table has 98,000 or so clones, roughly two thirds seen once. The specimen was memory CD8+ T cells sorted from blood. Every receptor here comes from a woman in her twenties or thirties in good health. Both conserved end residues are part of each CDR3. A D gene is named only where the DNA matches it firmly. A row's size may be missing; if present it is once, few, many or a size class.

D gene: -; J gene: TRBJ1-3; clone size: -; V gene: TRBV5-1; CDR3 DNA: TGCGCCAGCAGCACCTCTGGAAACACCATATATTTT; CDR3 protein: CASSTSGNTIYF
D gene: -; J gene: TRBJ2-3; clone size: -; V gene: TRBV5-1; CDR3 DNA: TGCGCCAGCGGTTCTGTGGATGAGGCAGATACGCAGTATTTT; CDR3 protein: CASGSVDEADTQYF
D gene: TRBD2; J gene: TRBJ2-1; clone size: -; V gene: TRBV9; CDR3 DNA: TGTGCCAGGAGACACGGGAGGACAAACAATGAGCAGTTCTTC; CDR3 protein: CARRHGRTNNEQFF
D gene: TRBD2; J gene: TRBJ2-1; clone size: -; V gene: TRBV9; CDR3 DNA: TGTGCCAGCAGCGTAGGGGGAGGGAGCGATGAGCAGTTCTTC; CDR3 protein: CASSVGGGSDEQFF
D gene: -; J gene: TRBJ1-1; clone size: once; V gene: TRBV4-1; CDR3 DNA: TGCGCCAGCAGCCAAGATTGGAACACTGAAGCTTTCTTT; CDR3 protein: CASSQDWNTEAFF
D gene: -; J gene: TRBJ1-2; clone size: -; V gene: TRBV7-9; CDR3 DNA: TGTGCCAGCAGCTTAGCGCAGGAGGACATCTTCTACTATGGCTACACCTTC; CDR3 protein: CASSLAQEDIFYYGYTF
D gene: -; J gene: TRBJ1-1; clone size: many; V gene: TRBV7-9; CDR3 DNA: TGTGCCAGCAGTTCCGAAGGACAGACGAACACTGAAGCTTTCTTT; CDR3 protein: CASSSEGQTNTEAFF
D gene: -; J gene: TRBJ2-7; clone size: once; V gene: TRBV4-2; CDR3 DNA: TGTGCCAGCAGCAACTACCCCCCGGGAGCATGGGAGCAGTACTTC; CDR3 protein: CASSNYPPGAWEQYF
D gene: TRBD2; J gene: TRBJ2-7; clone size: -; V gene: TRBV27; CDR3 DNA: TGTGCCAGCGGAAATAGCGGGAGCCCCTACGAGCAGTACTTC; CDR3 protein: CASGNSGSPYEQYF
D gene: -; J gene: TRBJ2-1; clone size: -; V gene: TRBV2; CDR3 DNA: TGTGCCAGCAGTGTGGCGCCTGAGCAGTTCTTC; CDR3 protein: CASSVAPEQFF
D gene: TRBD2; J gene: TRBJ2-3; clone size: few; V gene: TRBV6-1; CDR3 DNA: TGTGCCAGCCGCGGGACTATCACAGATACGCAGTATTTT; CDR3 protein: CASRGTITDTQYF
D gene: -; J gene: TRBJ1-5; clone size: -; V gene: TRBV27; CDR3 DNA: TGTGCCAGCAGTTCCCGTCGAACGGGGGGCAATCAGCCCCAGCATTTT; CDR3 protein: CASSSRRTGGNQPQHF
D gene: -; J gene: TRBJ1-1; clone size: -; V gene: TRBV10-3; CDR3 DNA: TGTGCCATCAGTGAGTCTGGTTTGGCGAACACTGAAGCTTTCTTT; CDR3 protein: CAISESGLANTEAFF
D gene: -; J gene: TRBJ2-7; clone size: few; V gene: TRBV13; CDR3 DNA: TGTGCCAGCAGCTTAAGTGGGGGAGAGCAGTACTTC; CDR3 protein: CASSLSGGEQYF
D gene: TRBD2; J gene: TRBJ2-7; clone size: few; V gene: TRBV5-6; CDR3 DNA: TGTGCCAGCAGCTTGGCCGAGACTAGCGGGGAGCGGTTCGACTACGAGCAGTACTTC; CDR3 protein: CASSLAETSGERFDYEQYF
D gene: -; J gene: TRBJ2-4; clone size: -; V gene: TRBV6-4; CDR3 DNA: TGTGCCAGCAGTGACGCACCCGGGGGAAACATTCAGTACTTC; CDR3 protein: CASSDAPGGNIQYF
D gene: -; J gene: TRBJ1-2; clone size: -; V gene: TRBV7-1; CDR3 DNA: TGTGCCAGCAGCTTTGCTATGACAGACCCGACCTATGGCTACACCTTC; CDR3 protein: CASSFAMTDPTYGYTF
D gene: -; J gene: TRBJ2-7; clone size: -; V gene: TRBV19; CDR3 DNA: TGTGCCAGTAGTTCGAACAGAATTTCCGAGCAGTACTTC; CDR3 protein: CASSSNRISEQYF
D gene: -; J gene: TRBJ1-4; clone size: -; V gene: TRBV10-3; CDR3 DNA: TGTGCCATCAGTGAGTTCGGGAAAGACTCCGCAACTAATGAAAAACTGTTTTTT; CDR3 protein: CAISEFGKDSATNEKLFF
D gene: -; J gene: TRBJ2-7; clone size: -; V gene: TRBV5-1; CDR3 DNA: TGCGCCAGCAGCTTGGCGTCTAGCGTTTCCGAGCAGTACTTC; CDR3 protein: CASSLASSVSEQYF
D gene: -; J gene: TRBJ2-7; clone size: -; V gene: TRBV30; CDR3 DNA: TGTGCCTGGAGTGTACAAGGTCTCTCCTACGAGCAGTACTTC; CDR3 protein: CAWSVQGLSYEQYF
D gene: -; J gene: TRBJ1-1; clone size: -; V gene: TRBV19; CDR3 DNA: TGTGCCAGTAGCGTCACAGGACGGAACACTGAAGCTTTCTTT; CDR3 protein: CASSVTGRNTEAFF
D gene: -; J gene: TRBJ1-5; clone size: -; V gene: TRBV15; CDR3 DNA: TGTGCCACCGAGGCCGCGGGTCAGAGCAATCAGCCCCAGCATTTT; CDR3 protein: CATEAAGQSNQPQHF
D gene: -; J gene: TRBJ1-1; clone size: few; V gene: TRBV2; CDR3 DNA: TGTGCCAGCAGCCTCGGTGAAGCTTTCTTT; CDR3 protein: CASSLGEAFF
D gene: TRBD2; J gene: TRBJ2-2; clone size: -; V gene: TRBV5-6; CDR3 DNA: TGTGCCAGCAGCTGGGGGACTAGCGGTAACACCGGGGAGCTGTTTTTT; CDR3 protein: CASSWGTSGNTGELFF
D gene: TRBD1; J gene: TRBJ2-7; clone size: -; V gene: TRBV7-9; CDR3 DNA: TGTGCCAGCAGCTCCCACGTATACTCCCGGGACAGGGACTACGAGCAGTACTTC; CDR3 protein: CASSSHVYSRDRDYEQYF
D gene: -; J gene: TRBJ2-7; clone size: few; V gene: TRBV6-1; CDR3 DNA: TGTGCCAGCAGTGCCTATGGGACCCCAACCCGCCCCTACGAGCAGTACTTC; CDR3 protein: CASSAYGTPTRPYEQYF
D gene: -; J gene: TRBJ1-2; clone size: many; V gene: TRBV27; CDR3 DNA: TGTGCCAGCAGTTTCGAGGGGAGGGATGGCTACACCTTC; CDR3 protein: CASSFEGRDGYTF
D gene: TRBD1; J gene: TRBJ2-3; clone size: -; V gene: TRBV25-1; CDR3 DNA: TGTGCCAGCAGTGAGGGGGGACAGGGTCTCGGGAGCGCAGATACGCAGTATTTT; CDR3 protein: CASSEGGQGLGSADTQYF